This TCR beta chain was profiled in a study of CD8+ T cells in alopecia areata (dated by TCRdb to the late 2010s). In terms of the full investigation: Treated patients were enrolled in an open-label pilot trial of oral tofacitinib, 5 to 10 mg twice daily, for moderate-to-severe alopecia areata. Tofacitinib was given for 6 to 18 months, followed by 6 months of follow-up off drug to assess delayed response and recurrence. RNA came from the PAXgene miRNA kit for fixed scalp, the miRNeasy kit for PBMCs, and the RNeasy kit for mouse skin. High-throughput TCRbeta sequencing was used to examine T cell clonal expansion in alopecia areata in both the C3H/HeJ mouse model and human patients. Scalp clonality was compared among normal scalp (n=4), patchy alopecia areata scalp (n=8), and alopecia totalis/universalis scalp (n=8). immunoSEQ multiplex PCR using 35 Vbeta forward primers and 13 Jbeta reverse primers was used to amplify TCRbeta CDR3 regions. Patients on tofacitinib were biopsied at baseline and after 4 and 24 weeks of treatment, and several of the patients also had a later scalp biopsy. On the human side, TCRbeta sequencing was run on scalp tissue and on sorted CD4+ and CD8+ peripheral blood T cells from healthy controls and from alopecia areata patients with either patchy or totalis/universalis disease.

Receptor amplification or capture employed the immunoSEQ multiplex PCR assay. RNA was extracted from all samples and reverse transcribed into cDNA as template for TCR sequencing. First-strand cDNA was synthesized using SuperScript III with a 2:1 mix of oligo-dT and random hexamers. A synthetic immune receptor repertoire was used to assess amplification bias, and residual bias was removed computationally. The authors processed their data as follows. Raw reads were preprocessed to remove errors, and CDR3 was defined by IMGT conventions from the conserved cysteine to phenylalanine. Clonality was computed as 1 minus the Shannon entropy, with the entropy normalized by log2 of the number of productive unique TCRs. CD4 or CD8 identity of scalp clones was inferred by cross-referencing scalp TCRbeta sequences with sorted blood CD4 and CD8 repertoires. TCRdb provides this immuneACCESS table in a form limited to in-frame rearrangements. Some clones are lacking; in checked studies, under half of them reflect an unresolved V gene, and why the rest are absent is not known. The V and J calls and clone size were taken over from that table, and D and trimming were inferred from the DNA. The sample table records tens of thousands of clones; roughly 60% of these occur just once. The ten largest account for roughly 15% of the sample.

The intended sense of this specimen's time point label: baseline before oral tofacitinib. Peripheral blood and lesional scalp punch biopsies were obtained from patients with alopecia areata. PBMCs were isolated by density centrifugation and stained for CD3, CD4 and CD8, after which CD4+ and CD8+ T cells were sorted on a FACSAria. Here is what the overall study found, with its caveats: Unlike mouse skin, where gammadelta T cells dominate, normal human skin contains resident alphabeta T cells that get sequenced too, which complicates analysis of the scalp TCR repertoire. Shared TCR sequences between patients were less evident than in mice, which may be partly attributable to HLA diversity in the patient population. Compared with normal scalp, lesional scalp, particularly in alopecia totalis/universalis, had higher clonality and more expanded CD8+ clones, which suggests antigenic drive.

Remarks on this clone: What this receptor recognizes is not known. Within one base of it there is no much larger clone, and no base qualities were kept.

CDR1 and CDR2, per the germline V gene, are SGHRS and YFSETQ. Its CDR3 holds 14 amino acids, cysteine through phenylalanine. Solely the CDR3 DNA is kept, with 42 bases framed from the first base. V was cut back by 6 bases and J by 2 bases, leaving a gap of 13 bases between them. The rearrangement joined TRBV5-1 to TRBJ2-3; the D gene is perhaps TRBD2, from 6 matching bases. The origin of this receptor is a human donor with alopecia areata. Sequenced here: CD8+ T cells sorted from blood, sampled at week 0. The DNA sequence is as follows: TGCGCCAGCAAGGTTGGCGGGGACACAGATACGCAGTATTTT. Translated, it gives CASKVGGDTDTQYF.